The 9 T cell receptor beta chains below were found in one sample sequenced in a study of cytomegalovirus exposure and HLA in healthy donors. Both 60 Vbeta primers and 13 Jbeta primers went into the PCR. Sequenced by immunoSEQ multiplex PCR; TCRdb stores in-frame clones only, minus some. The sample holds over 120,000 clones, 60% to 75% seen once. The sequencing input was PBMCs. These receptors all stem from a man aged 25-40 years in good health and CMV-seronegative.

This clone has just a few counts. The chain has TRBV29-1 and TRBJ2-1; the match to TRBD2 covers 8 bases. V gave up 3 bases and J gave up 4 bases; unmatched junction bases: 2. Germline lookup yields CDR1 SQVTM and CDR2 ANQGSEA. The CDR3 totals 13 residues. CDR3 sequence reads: CSVDPSGYNEQFF. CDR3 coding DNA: TGCAGCGTTGATCCTAGCGGGTACAATGAGCAGTTCTTC.

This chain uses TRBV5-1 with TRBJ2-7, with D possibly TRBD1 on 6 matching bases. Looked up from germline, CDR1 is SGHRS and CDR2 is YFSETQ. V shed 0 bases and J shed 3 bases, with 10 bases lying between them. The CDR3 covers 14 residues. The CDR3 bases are TGCGCCAGCAGCTTGGATCAGGGGAGCTACGAGCAGTACTTC. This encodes CASSLDQGSYEQYF.

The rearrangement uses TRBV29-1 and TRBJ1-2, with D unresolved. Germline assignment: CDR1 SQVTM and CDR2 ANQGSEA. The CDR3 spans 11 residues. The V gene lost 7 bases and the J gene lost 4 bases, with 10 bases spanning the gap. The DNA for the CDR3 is TGCAGCGGGACTGCAAGCTATGGCTACACCTTC. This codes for CSGTASYGYTF. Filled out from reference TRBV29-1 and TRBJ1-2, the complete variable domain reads SAVISQKPSRDICQRGTSLTIQCQVDSQVTMMFWYRQQPGQSLTLIATANQGSEATYESGFVIDKFPISRPNLTFSTLTVSNMSPEDSSIYLCSGTASYGYTFGSGTRLTVV.

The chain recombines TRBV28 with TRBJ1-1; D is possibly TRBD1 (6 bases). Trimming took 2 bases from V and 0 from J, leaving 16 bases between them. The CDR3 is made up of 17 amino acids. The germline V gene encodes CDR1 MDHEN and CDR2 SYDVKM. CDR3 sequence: CASSLGGATFMNTEAFF. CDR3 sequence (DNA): TGTGCCAGCAGTTTAGGGGGGGCGACATTCATGAACACTGAAGCTTTCTTT.

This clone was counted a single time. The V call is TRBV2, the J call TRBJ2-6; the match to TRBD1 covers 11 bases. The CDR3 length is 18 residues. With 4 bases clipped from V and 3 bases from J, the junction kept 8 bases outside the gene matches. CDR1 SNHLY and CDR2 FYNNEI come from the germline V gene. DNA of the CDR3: TGTGCCAGCAGTGGGAGCGGACAGGGGGCCCGTGGGGCCAACGTCCTGACTTTC. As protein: CASSGSGQGARGANVLTF.

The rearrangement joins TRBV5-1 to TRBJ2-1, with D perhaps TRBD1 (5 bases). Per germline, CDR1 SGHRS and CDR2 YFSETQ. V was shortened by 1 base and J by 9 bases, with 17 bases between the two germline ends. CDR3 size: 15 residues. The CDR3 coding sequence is TGCGCCAGCAGCTTGTCCCCGATAACAGGAGTTGAGCAGTTCTTC. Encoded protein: CASSLSPITGVEQFF. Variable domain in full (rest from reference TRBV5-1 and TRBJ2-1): KAGVTQTPRYLIKTRGQQVTLSCSPISGHRSVSWYQQTPGQGLQFLFEYFSETQRNKGNFPGRFSGRQFSNSRSEMNVSTLELGDSALYLCASSLSPITGVEQFFGPGTRLTVL.

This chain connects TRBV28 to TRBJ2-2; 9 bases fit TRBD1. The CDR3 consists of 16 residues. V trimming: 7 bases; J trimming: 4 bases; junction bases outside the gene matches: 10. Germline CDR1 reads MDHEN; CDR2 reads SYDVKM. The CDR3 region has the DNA TGTGCCAGCATTGGGGGGGACAGGGCGAGCACCGGGGAGCTGTTTTTT. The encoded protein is CASIGGDRASTGELFF.

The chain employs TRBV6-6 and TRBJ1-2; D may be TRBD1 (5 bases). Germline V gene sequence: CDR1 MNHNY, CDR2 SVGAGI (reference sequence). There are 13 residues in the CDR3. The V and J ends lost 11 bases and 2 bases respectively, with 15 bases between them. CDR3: CAGWGPQNYGYTF. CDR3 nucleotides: TGTGCCGGTTGGGGCCCGCAGAACTATGGCTACACCTTC.

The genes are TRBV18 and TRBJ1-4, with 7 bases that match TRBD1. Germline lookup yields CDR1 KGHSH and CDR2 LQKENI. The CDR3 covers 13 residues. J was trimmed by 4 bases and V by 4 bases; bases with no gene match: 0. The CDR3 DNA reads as TGTGCCAGCTCACGGGACAGTAATGAAAAACTGTTTTTT. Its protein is CASSRDSNEKLFF.